This TCR beta chain emerged from a study of T cell responses to AZD1222 COVID-19 vaccine. Points from the study as a whole: Donors were mostly white British, more females; clonal diversity possibly underestimated. Vaccine-associated CD4 TCRs spanned spike, dominant at 160-218 and 743-854. Nearly half of unique spike-specific TCRs reportedly avoided B.1.351 and B.1.1.7 mutated regions. Baseline seropositivity occurred in only a handful of AZD1222 recipients.

About this clone: No antigen is known for it.

Using immunoSEQ multiplex PCR, the repertoire was profiled, and TCRdb retains in-frame clones only, with some absent. The sample includes approximately 140,000 clones, about 93% seen only once; the top ten take 0.95% to 1.5%. V was trimmed by 3 bases and J by 0 bases, leaving 13 bases between them. CDR1 MNHEY and CDR2 SVGEGT come from the germline V gene. The CDR3 is made up of 16 amino acids. This rearrangement joins TRBV6-2 or TRBV6-3 to TRBJ2-3, with a weak D call TRBD2 (5 bases). The sequence was collected from an adult in good health. The starting material was peripheral blood, obtained on day 0 of AZD1222 vaccination. The CDR3 DNA reads as TGTGCCAGCAGTTATGTTGGATGGACTAGCACAGATACGCAGTATTTT. Translating gives CASSYVGWTSTDTQYF.